This T cell receptor beta chain was recovered during a study of regulatory T cells in long-lasting Graves disease. The germline V and J ends were trimmed by 6 bases and 10 bases, with 19 bases remaining between them. CDR3 length: 15 residues. The time point here: persistent/refractory GD, antithyroid drugs over 5 years with positive TRAb. Making the TCR library involved RNA that had been extracted from PBMCs. Arm-PCR of CDR3 regions and iRepertoire HTBI primers were the basis on which TCR beta libraries were built. TCRdb re-analysed the multiplex PCR reads in MiXCR, keeping a single row per CDR3 protein. Among some 450,000 distinct CDR3 sequences listed, 20% to 25% were seen once.

Sequences were derived from peripheral blood mononuclear cells (PBMCs), sampled when the disease was refractory, from a patient treated with antithyroid drugs. This sequence originates from a female donor with Graves disease. This chain links TRBV12-3 or TRBV12-4 with TRBJ1-6; weak D call: TRBD1 (6 bases). CDR3 region: CASRRLRDIGSPLHF. DNA of the CDR3: TGTGCCAGCAGGCGGCTCCGGGACATAGGCTCACCCCTCCACTTT.